This TCR beta chain is from a study of tumor-infiltrating lymphocytes in primary liver carcinoma. The blood RNA (from unsorted whole blood) was obtained, and germline DNA was also extracted. The CDR3 length is 15 residues. Germline CDR1 reads MGHRA; CDR2 reads YSYEKL. Regarding this clonotype: One junction end disagrees with the germline gene, perhaps due to a read error.

Reverse transcription of approximately 500 ng total RNA with a constant-region primer produced TCR beta cDNA. Researchers made the TCR beta libraries by running three nested multiplex PCR rounds with slightly modified ARM-PCR. Two initial PCR rounds of roughly 10 cycles each paired TRBV1-TRBV30 forward primers with a C-beta reverse primer. TCRdb recomputed calls from the multiplex PCR reads with MiXCR, one row per CDR3 protein. The sample carries 300,000 to 350,000 distinct CDR3 sequences, roughly two thirds recorded once. The sample comprised peripheral blood. The sequence derives from a man aged 35 to 55 with primary liver carcinoma and hepatitis B virus infection. This chain uses TRBV4-1 with TRBJ2-7, with D unresolved. As DNA, the CDR3 is TGTGCCAGCAGCCGGGTTCTCTCCGACTCGCGGTTAAGATACTTC. Its protein product is CASSRVLSDSRLRYF.